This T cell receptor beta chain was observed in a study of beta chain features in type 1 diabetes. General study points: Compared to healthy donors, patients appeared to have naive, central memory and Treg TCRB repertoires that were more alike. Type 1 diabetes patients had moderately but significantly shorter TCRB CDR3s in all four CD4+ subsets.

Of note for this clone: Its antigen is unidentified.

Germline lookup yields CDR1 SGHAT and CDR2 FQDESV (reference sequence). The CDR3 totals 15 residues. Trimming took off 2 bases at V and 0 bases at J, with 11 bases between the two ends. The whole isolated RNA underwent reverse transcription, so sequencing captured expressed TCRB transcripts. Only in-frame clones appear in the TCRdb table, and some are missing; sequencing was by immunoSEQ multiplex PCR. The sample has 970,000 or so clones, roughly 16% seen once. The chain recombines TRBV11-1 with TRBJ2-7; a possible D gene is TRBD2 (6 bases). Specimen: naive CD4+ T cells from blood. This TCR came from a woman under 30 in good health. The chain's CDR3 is CASSLLSGHSYEQYF. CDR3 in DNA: TGTGCCAGCAGCTTACTGAGCGGGCACTCCTACGAGCAGTACTTC.